This record looks at one T cell receptor (beta chain) sequence and its context. The antigen is undetermined. Germline loops: CDR1 SGHTA, CDR2 FQGNSA. V lost 5 bases to trimming and J lost 5 bases; unmatched junction nucleotides: 10. CDR3 length equals 15 residues. This specimen belongs to a study of Graves' ophthalmopathy and Graves' hyperthyroidism. Study summary: The collection of peripheral blood took place at initial diagnosis, before any treatment. Study-wide results and caveats: The authors also found most expanded thyroid clonotypes above 0.001 frequency in blood.

Each diagnosis was determined on the basis of clinical symptoms, serum thyroxine, TRAb, thyroid ultrasound and orbital computed tomography. For repertoire sequencing, the TCR beta CDR3 regions were amplified from RNA transcripts. RT-PCR with HTBI primers came first, then second-round multiplex PCR. TCRdb reanalysed the multiplex PCR reads using MiXCR and keeps one entry per CDR3 protein. The repertoire holds approximately 150,000 distinct CDR3 sequences, around two fifths seen once, with 8% to 10% in the top ten. The source is a man aged 30 to 39 with Graves' ophthalmopathy. V usage is TRBV7-2 and J usage is TRBJ2-7, with 9 nucleotides matching TRBD2. The material sequenced was peripheral blood. The CDR3 sequence: CASSLKAGGAHEQYF. The CDR3 DNA sequence: TGTGCCAGCAGCCTTAAAGCGGGAGGTGCCCACGAGCAGTACTTC.